Shown below are 16 T cell receptor beta chains from a single sample sequenced in a study of blood T cell repertoires in COVID-19. Sequencing used immunoSEQ multiplex PCR; TCRdb keeps in-frame clones, though not all of them. The sample records about 58,000 clones, over 75% being singletons. The sequenced sample consisted of peripheral blood. The receptor source for this set is a man in his forties with active COVID-19.

The J gene is TRBJ1-2, the V gene TRBV28; D is unresolved. This CDR3 spans 13 amino acids. The germline V gene encodes CDR1 MDHEN and CDR2 SYDVKM. V was shortened by 3 bases and J by 2 bases, with 7 bases between the two germline ends. The CDR3 spells CASSFPGNYGYTF. CDR3 sequence (DNA): TGTGCCAGCAGTTTCCCAGGAAACTATGGCTACACCTTC.

The rearrangement joins TRBV30 to TRBJ1-1; 7 nucleotides agree with TRBD1. Germline loops: CDR1 GTSNPN, CDR2 SVGIG (reference sequence). The CDR3 is made up of 12 amino acids. The trim removed 3 bases at V and 10 bases at J, leaving 8 bases unmatched. CDR3 sequence: CAWRPGQTGAFF. CDR3 in DNA: TGTGCCTGGAGACCGGGACAGACGGGAGCTTTCTTT.

V is TRBV5-1 and J is TRBJ2-5; TRBD2 aligns across 8 bases. The germline V gene has CDR1 SGHRS and CDR2 YFSETQ. The CDR3 runs 19 residues. With V trimmed by 0 bases and J by 5 bases, 18 bases remained unmatched. The CDR3 coding sequence is TGCGCCAGCAGCTTGGACCCCGCCCGGGAGGGCATGGTATCGGAGACCCAGTACTTC. Residues: CASSLDPAREGMVSETQYF.

This chain joins TRBV6-5 and TRBJ1-1; D uncertain. Trimming shortened V by 7 bases and J by 1 base, and 4 bases separated the two germline ends. The CDR3 spans 11 residues. Germline V gives CDR1 MNHEY, CDR2 SVGAGI. The CDR3, as DNA: TGTGCCAGCAACACGAACACTGAAGCTTTCTTT. Translating it yields CASNTNTEAFF.

The chain is built from TRBV11-1 and TRBJ2-7, with D possibly being TRBD2 (7 bases). The CDR3 sequence is 14 residues long. V was clipped by 3 bases and J by 4 bases, with 13 bases between them. Germline values: CDR1 SGHAT, CDR2 FQDESV (reference sequence). In nucleotides, the CDR3 is TGTGCCAGCAGCTTGTCGGGGGGCGGTTACGAGCAGTACTTC. Amino acid sequence: CASSLSGGGYEQYF.

The CDR3: CASSSTRTSGRGGTDTQYF. CDR3 sequence (DNA): TGTGCCAGCAGCTCTACCAGGACTAGCGGGAGAGGGGGCACAGATACGCAGTATTTT. The chain recombines TRBV7-9 with TRBJ2-3, with 13 bases lining up with TRBD2. Losses at the gene ends were 4 bases for V and 1 base for J; bases not matched to a gene: 11. Looked up from germline, CDR1 is SEHNR and CDR2 is FQNEAQ (reference sequence). The CDR3 consists of 19 residues.

V usage is TRBV7-8 and J usage is TRBJ2-2, with 8 bases identical to TRBD2. Germline CDR1 reads SGHVS; CDR2 reads FQNEAQ. J lost 0 bases, V lost 2 bases, and 14 bases had no gene match. This CDR3 comprises 20 residues. The CDR3 is CASSLKFGTRGLSNTGELFF. DNA for the CDR3: TGTGCCAGCAGCTTAAAGTTTGGGACTAGAGGCTTATCGAACACCGGGGAGCTGTTTTTT. Looking up the rest from reference TRBV7-8 and TRBJ2-2 gives the full variable domain: GAGVSQSPRYKVAKRGQDVALRCDPISGHVSLFWYQQALGQGPEFLTYFQNEAQLDKSGLPSDRFFAERPEGSVSTLKIQRTQQEDSAVYLCASSLKFGTRGLSNTGELFFGEGSRLTVL.

The chain couples TRBV7-2 to TRBJ2-1; D possibly corresponds to TRBD1 (5 bases). The V end was cut by 1 base, the J end by 2 bases, with 9 bases between. The CDR3 contains 15 residues. Germline V CDR1 and CDR2: SGHTA, FQGNSA. Here the CDR3 reads CASSLETETYNEQFF. The CDR3 DNA follows: TGTGCCAGCAGCTTAGAGACAGAGACCTACAATGAGCAGTTCTTC.

The chain links TRBV18 to TRBJ1-4, with unresolved D. Germline V gene sequence: CDR1 KGHSH, CDR2 LQKENI. The CDR3 is made up of 13 amino acids. Trimming took off 3 bases at V and 8 bases at J, with 10 bases between the two ends. CDR3 sequence (DNA): TGTGCCAGCTCACCGCTTCCTAGGGAAAAACTGTTTTTT. Translating gives CASSPLPREKLFF.

The chain combines TRBV29-1 with TRBJ1-2; TRBD1 aligns across 7 bases. Germline V gene data show CDR1 as SQVTM and CDR2 as ANQGSEA. This CDR3 has 13 residues. With 6 bases clipped from V and 2 bases from J, the junction kept 6 bases outside the gene matches. The chain's CDR3 is CSVKGGANYGYTF. CDR3 coding DNA: TGCAGCGTAAAAGGGGGCGCGAACTATGGCTACACCTTC.

DNA of the CDR3: TGCGCCAGCAGCTTGTCCCGGGAGAGTACGCAGTATTTT. Residues: CASSLSRESTQYF. This rearrangement joins TRBV5-1 to TRBJ2-3; D may be TRBD2 (6 bases). Trimming cost V 1 base and J 8 bases, with 11 bases left between them. Germline lookup yields CDR1 SGHRS and CDR2 YFSETQ. There are 13 residues in the CDR3.

This chain uses TRBV5-1 with TRBJ2-7, with unresolved D. This CDR3 spans 13 amino acids. Germline V gene lookup returns CDR1 SGHRS and CDR2 YFSETQ. Trimming took 4 bases from V and 4 from J, leaving 12 bases between them. The CDR3 sequence is CASSKAVSYEQYF. The CDR3 nucleotides read TGCGCCAGCAGCAAGGCGGTCTCGTACGAGCAGTACTTC.

The V gene is TRBV7-2, the J gene TRBJ2-1, with unresolved D. The CDR3 extends over 12 amino acids. V lost 1 base, J lost 8 bases, and 6 bases lay in between. CDR1 is SGHTA, CDR2 FQGNSA, per germline. For the CDR3, the DNA is TGTGCCAGCAGCTTAGTTCATGATGAGCAGTTCTTC. It yields the protein CASSLVHDEQFF.

V is TRBV12-3 or TRBV12-4 and J is TRBJ1-2; 9 bases are a match to TRBD1. V shed 5 bases and J 7 bases; nucleotides not matched to a gene: 5. This CDR3 has 13 amino acids. Here the CDR3 reads CASSPDRGVGYTF. In DNA form, the CDR3 reads TGTGCCAGCAGTCCGGACAGGGGAGTTGGCTACACCTTC.

The gene calls are TRBV13 and TRBJ2-1; D perhaps matches TRBD1 (5 bases). Germline lookup yields CDR1 PRHDT and CDR2 FYEKMQ (reference sequence). Trimming took off 5 bases at V and 9 bases at J, with 8 bases between the two ends. This CDR3 is built from 11 residues. As DNA, the CDR3 is TGTGCCAGCAGCCGAACAGGTGAGCAGTTCTTC. Translated: CASSRTGEQFF. The complete variable domain, with remaining parts taken from reference TRBV13 and TRBJ2-1, reads AAGVIQSPRHLIKEKRETATLKCYPIPRHDTVYWYQQGPGQDPQFLISFYEKMQSDKGSIPDRFSAQQFSDYHSELNMSSLELGDSALYFCASSRTGEQFFGPGTRLTVL.

The gene calls are TRBV6-5 and TRBJ1-2; unclear D gene. Germline V gene lookup returns CDR1 MNHEY and CDR2 SVGAGI. CDR3 size: 13 residues. V was shortened by 7 bases and J by 5 bases, with 14 bases between the two germline ends. CDR3 DNA sequence: TGTGCCAGCAACCGCGGCACGCTATATGGCTACACCTTC. It specifies CASNRGTLYGYTF.